A single T cell receptor beta chain is shown here with its context. Which antigen it targets is not known. Base qualities are not at hand, and no much larger clone is one base apart. The data belong to a study of shared clonotypes between healthy human individuals (dated by TCRdb to the early 2020s). With respect to the entire study: A couple of women and three men aged 18 to 49 years were included in the cohort. The study deeply sequenced blood TCR repertoires of about five healthy adults to estimate repertoire size and the extent of clonotype sharing between individuals. Per donor, three plates each were used for CD4 naive and CD4 memory, two for CD8 naive, and one for CD8 memory. Each donor's leukapheresis produced roughly between roughly 0.9 and 9 billion PBMCs. To increase sequencing depth and limit assay-specific biases, different laboratories used diverse techniques to prepare libraries and sequence TCR repertoires.

The paper's findings and limits, for the study overall: Naive subsets generally had larger estimated clonotype richness than memory subsets did. Sampling was restricted to blood, and TCR repertoires in tissues likely differ from the TCR repertoires found in blood. Roughly 5% of naive CD4, roughly 3.5% of naive CD8, approximately 2.2% of memory CD4, and 0.4% of memory CD8 clonotypes were shared across several donors. Rarefaction of sorted-subset datasets indicated incomplete sequencing despite the large sequencing depth. Pairwise subsampling led to the expectation that sequencing depth would affect the degree of clonotype sharing among donors. Because the study included a small number of donors, the genetic and exposure-history diversity represented was limited. Higher generation probabilities were observed for clonotypes shared by all four sorted-subset donors than for non-shared clonotypes.

Via the germline V gene, CDR1 is SGHAT and CDR2 FQNNGV. V is cut by 5 bases and J by 4 bases, and the space between the germline ends is 9 bases. From the cysteine up to the phenylalanine, the CDR3 has a length of 12 residues. Only CDR3 DNA remains: 36 bases, in frame from the first base. For the CD8 naive samples, CD45RO-negative cells were positively selected for CCR7, yielding a CD45RA+CCR7+ population from which TemRA cells were excluded. Healthy HIV-negative adults with no recently reported acute infections or vaccinations were included as donors. All donors were Caucasian adults living in Nashville, Tennessee, USA. Blood was obtained by leukapheresis, after which PBMCs were separated by Ficoll-Histopaque density gradient centrifugation and cryopreserved in liquid nitrogen vapor phase. Purity and quantity of every magnetically sorted T cell population were checked by analytical flow cytometry. Genomic DNA was isolated from every sorted fraction and measured by UV absorbance on a Nanodrop 2000c.

TCR CDR3 regions were amplified from genomic DNA by multiplex PCR using the deep immunoSEQ assay. For each cell subset, the extracted genomic DNA was distributed evenly across all wells of several immunoSEQ 96-well plates, and each plate served as one replicate. For sorted subsets, around 200 ng genomic DNA, equal to about 30,000 T cell genomes, was loaded into each replicate PCR. Purified libraries were measured with a Qubit 3.0 fluorometer, size-checked on a Bioanalyzer 2100, and measured again with the KAPA Library Quantification kit. Every immunoSEQ 96-well plate was sequenced on a separate single-read 150-cycle Illumina NextSeq 550 flow cell. The paper's processing steps were these. Because only junctional sequences without quality scores were contained in the immunoSEQ output, filtering matching that applied to full-length reads could not be performed. Sequences were annotated with PyIR, a Python wrapper for IgBLAST v1.9, using IMGT germline references to assign V/J genes and CDR3. Any read was removed if the V/J assignment was weak (E-value above 1e-6), the CDR3 was missing, or the read contained stop codons, out-of-frame junctions, or ambiguous translated residues. V3J clonotypes were defined as sequences sharing the same inferred V gene, J gene, and CDR3 amino acid sequence. The percentage overlap between two repertoires was calculated by dividing the number of shared unique clonotypes by the size of the smaller repertoire. Richness of each repertoire was evaluated using RTK rarefaction, the Chao1 estimator, and Recon v2.1 estimates of unobserved clonotypes. For all TCRbeta clonotypes obtained by the gDNA method from a few donors, generation probabilities were computed with OLGA. Imported from immuneACCESS, the table was reduced by TCRdb to in-frame sequences with V and J called. These copies leave out some clones; in studies compared against another copy, an unresolved V gene accounts for under half, and the cause of the remainder is not known. The V and J calls and clone size come from that table; D and trimming were worked out from the DNA. The sample table shows approximately 2,200,000 clones, and about 92% are seen once. About 1.5% of the sample is taken by the ten largest.

The specimen sequenced was naive CD8+ T cells from PBMCs. This specimen's cell subset or site label, per the study, means: CD45RA+CCR7+. The chain employs TRBV11-2 and TRBJ2-7; there is no confident call for the D gene. This clonotype was sampled from a man aged 18 to 30 in good health. Some clones in this sample may be carry-over from other donors' samples. The nucleotides read TGTGCCAGCAGCGAAATACGGTACGAGCAGTACTTC. Translated, this is CASSEIRYEQYF.